Presented here are 18 T cell receptor beta chains from one specimen sequenced in a study of T cells after yellow fever vaccination (dated by TCRdb to between 2018 and 2021). Preparation of the library involved 5' RACE. The sequencer was an Illumina HiSeq 2500. TCRdb cleaned the public reads at Q25 with fastp, built clones with MiXCR and kept in-frame beta chains. Rows matching on CDR3 protein sequence are summarized as one entry with the most common DNA and genes. The sample has over 100,000 distinct CDR3 sequences on record, approximately 8.4% of them singletons. About 25% of the sample belongs to the ten largest clones. The treatment or condition label, read with the paper, signifies: live attenuated yellow fever vaccine strain. Specimen: CD8+ T cells sorted from PBMCs, collected 45 days after the yellow fever booster vaccination. The receptors were sampled from a man younger than 45 who received the YFV17D yellow fever vaccine.

This clonotype was recorded a few times. The rearrangement uses TRBV7-6 and TRBJ1-1; possibly TRBD1 for D (5 bases). This CDR3 is 15 amino acids long. Germline loops: CDR1 SGHVS, CDR2 FNYEAQ. With 5 bases removed from V and 4 bases from J, the gap between germline ends came to 17 bases. The CDR3 reads CASSPHGAWGTEAFF. The CDR3 region has the DNA TGTGCCAGCAGCCCACACGGGGCGTGGGGCACTGAAGCTTTCTTT. Supplemented by reference TRBV7-6 and TRBJ1-1, the full variable domain reads GAGVSQSPRYKVTKRGQDVALRCDPISGHVSLYWYRQALGQGPEFLTYFNYEAQQDKSGLPNDRFSAERPEGSISTLTIQRTEQRDSAMYRCASSPHGAWGTEAFFGQGTRLTVV.

Only a few counts were recorded for this clonotype. The chain links TRBV20-1 to TRBJ1-2; D is uncertain. V shed 3 bases and J shed 0 bases, with 14 bases lying between them. Per the germline V gene, CDR1 is DFQATT and CDR2 is SNEGSKA (reference sequence). CDR3 length equals 15 residues. CDR3 nucleotides: TGCAGTGCTAGCGGAGTCGTCTTATCTAACTATGGCTACACCTTC. Protein product: CSASGVVLSNYGYTF.

This clonotype was seen repeatedly, ten times or more. The V call is TRBV12-3 or TRBV12-4, the J call TRBJ2-3; 9 nucleotides agree with TRBD2. Trimming at V came to 6 bases and at J to 5 bases, leaving 9 bases not matched to a gene. This CDR3 contains 15 residues. The CDR3 sequence is CASRLSGRLLDTQYF. The CDR3 DNA is TGTGCCAGCAGACTTAGCGGGAGACTGCTAGATACGCAGTATTTT.

This clonotype was detected only a few times. V usage is TRBV9 and J usage is TRBJ2-1; perhaps TRBD2 as D (7 bases). Germline loops: CDR1 SGDLS, CDR2 YYNGEE. This CDR3 region has 15 residues. The ends were cut back, 3 bases at V and 6 bases at J, with 16 bases in the middle. CDR3: CASSAPRGAGNEQFF. CDR3 nucleotide sequence: TGTGCCAGCAGCGCTCCCCGGGGGGCGGGCAATGAGCAGTTCTTC.

Ten or more counts support this clonotype. The chain carries TRBV28 and TRBJ2-1; 8 positions agree with TRBD2. From germline, CDR1 is MDHEN and CDR2 SYDVKM. The CDR3 is 14 residues long. After removal of 4 bases from V and 4 bases from J, the junction contained 3 bases not matched to a gene. In DNA form, the CDR3 reads TGTGCCAGCAGTTCCGGGGGGGCTTACAATGAGCAGTTCTTC. Translating gives CASSSGGAYNEQFF.

This clonotype was detected many times. CDR3 nucleotides: TGTGCCAGCAGTACCGGGACTCACTCTGGAAACACCATATATTTT. It translates to CASSTGTHSGNTIYF. The V gene is TRBV6-5, the J gene TRBJ1-3; possibly TRBD1 for D (5 bases). The V gene's germline CDR1 is MNHEY and CDR2 SVGAGI. This CDR3 has 15 amino acids. V lost 5 bases and J lost 0, with 11 bases in between.

This clonotype was observed many times. V gene TRBV15 combines with J gene TRBJ1-3, with D hard to call. Germline V gene sequence: CDR1 LNHNV, CDR2 YYDKDF (reference sequence). Trimming pared 0 bases from V and 2 bases from J, leaving 8 bases between. This CDR3 is 15 amino acids long. CDR3 DNA sequence: TGTGCCACCAGCAGAGATAAGCAGACTGGAAACACCATATATTTT. Its protein is CATSRDKQTGNTIYF.

This clonotype was seen many times. This sequence joins TRBV4-3 and TRBJ2-1, with D possibly being TRBD1 (6 bases). Trimming left V 0 bases short and J 0 bases short, with 12 bases between. The CDR3 has 17 amino acids. The germline V gene encodes CDR1 LGHNA and CDR2 YSLEER. CDR3 loop: CASSQDRGYRSYNEQFF. CDR3 sequence (DNA): TGCGCCAGCAGCCAAGATAGGGGGTATCGCTCCTACAATGAGCAGTTCTTC.

This clonotype showed up many times. The V gene is TRBV27, the J gene TRBJ2-1; no reliable D call. The CDR3 has 13 residues. The germline V gene encodes CDR1 MNHEY and CDR2 SMNVEV (reference sequence). Trimming shortened V by 4 bases and J by 4 bases, and 8 bases separated the two germline ends. This CDR3 is CASSSTVYNEQFF. The CDR3 DNA is TGTGCCAGCAGTTCGACTGTGTACAATGAGCAGTTCTTC.

This clonotype was seen repeatedly, ten times or more. The chain is built from TRBV20-1 and TRBJ2-7; unclear D gene. The length of the CDR3 is 12 residues. V lost 0 bases and J lost 2, with 5 bases in between. CDR1 and CDR2 (germline): DFQATT, SNEGSKA (reference sequence). CDR3 loop: CSAREATYEQYF. The CDR3 DNA reads TGCAGTGCTAGAGAGGCTACCTACGAGCAGTACTTC.

This clonotype was found many times. The chain combines TRBV7-9 with TRBJ2-1; D not resolved. The CDR3 sequence is 16 residues long. Germline CDR1 and CDR2: SEHNR and FQNEAQ (reference sequence). V was trimmed by 1 base and J by 5 bases, leaving 15 bases between them. The CDR3 sequence is CASSLVSQGPHNEQFF. The CDR3 coding sequence is TGTGCCAGCAGCTTAGTTTCCCAAGGCCCCCACAATGAGCAGTTCTTC.

This clonotype was recorded at least ten times. The chain couples TRBV12-3 or TRBV12-4 to TRBJ2-7, with D tentatively TRBD2 (5 bases). V lost 7 bases to trimming and J lost 1 base, with 14 bases between them. This CDR3 region has 14 residues. Here the CDR3 DNA reads TGTGCCAGCAATTTCGGAGGAAGGTCCTACGAGCAGTACTTC. It is translated as CASNFGGRSYEQYF.

V usage is TRBV5-6 and J usage is TRBJ2-7; D is perhaps TRBD2 (7 bases). V was shortened by 5 bases and J by 0 bases, with 15 bases between the two germline ends. Per the germline V gene, CDR1 is SGHDT and CDR2 is YYEEEE. This CDR3 has 15 amino acids. CDR3 sequence reads: CASRVQGGDSYEQYF. CDR3 DNA: TGTGCCAGCAGGGTACAGGGAGGGGACTCCTACGAGCAGTACTTC.

By its share, this clonotype is large. This chain links TRBV10-3 with TRBJ2-3; 9 bases are a match to TRBD2. Germline V CDR1 and CDR2: ENHRY, SYGVKD. The CDR3 is 13 residues long. The CDR3 nucleotides are TGTGCTATTCAGCGGGAGGATCTAGATACGCAGTATTTT. Translating it yields CAIQREDLDTQYF.

This clonotype showed up just a few times. This sequence joins TRBV15 and TRBJ1-6, with TRBD1 identical over 7 bases. V lost 0 bases and J lost 10; bases outside the gene matches: 9. The CDR3 spans 16 residues. From germline, CDR1 is LNHNV and CDR2 YYDKDF (reference sequence). The CDR3 reads CATSRDRDSGYSPLHF. The CDR3 coding sequence is TGTGCCACCAGCAGAGACCGGGACAGCGGCTACTCACCCCTCCACTTT.

This clonotype was seen more than once but under ten times. The chain employs TRBV20-1 and TRBJ2-1; D ambiguous. V was trimmed by 6 bases and J by 3 bases, leaving 12 bases between them. This CDR3 contains 13 residues. CDR1 DFQATT and CDR2 SNEGSKA come from the germline V gene (reference sequence). CDR3 nucleotide sequence: TGCAGTGCCGTCCGGGCAGACTACAATGAGCAGTTCTTC. This gives the protein CSAVRADYNEQFF.

This clonotype occurred many times. This chain uses TRBV29-1 with TRBJ2-4; weak D call: TRBD2 (6 bases). V lost 4 bases and J lost 9, with 13 bases in between. Looked up from germline, CDR1 is SQVTM and CDR2 is ANQGSEA. The length of the CDR3 is 12 residues. Here the CDR3 reads CSVGDSGTIQYF. The CDR3 region has the DNA TGCAGCGTTGGGGACTCAGGAACCATTCAGTACTTC.

This chain links TRBV5-1 with TRBJ2-1, with D possibly being TRBD2 (6 bases). Between the trimmed V and J ends, which lost 6 bases and 4 bases, there was a span of 14 bases. The CDR3 loop spans 14 amino acids. CDR1 and CDR2 from the germline V gene are SGHRS and YFSETQ. The CDR3 DNA reads as TGCGCCAGCATGCGGAGGGCCGGGTACAATGAGCAGTTCTTC. As protein: CASMRRAGYNEQFF. Full variable domain (remainder filled in from reference TRBV5-1 and TRBJ2-1): KAGVTQTPRYLIKTRGQQVTLSCSPISGHRSVSWYQQTPGQGLQFLFEYFSETQRNKGNFPGRFSGRQFSNSRSEMNVSTLELGDSALYLCASMRRAGYNEQFFGPGTRLTVL.